This T cell receptor beta chain was captured by sequencing in a study of T cells after yellow fever vaccination. CDR3 length equals 14 residues. J lost 6 bases, V lost 5 bases, and 5 bases had no gene match. Germline loops: CDR1 LNHDA, CDR2 SQIVND (reference sequence). TCRdb re-analysed the 5' RACE reads in MiXCR, keeping a single row per CDR3 protein. The sample lists approximately 550,000 distinct CDR3 sequences; 19% were seen once. This clonotype was detected a few times. Its target is unknown. Study-level findings and limits: Across the CD4 and CD8 compartments, a small share of clonotypes was present in both.

The sequences come from PBMCs, collected 15 days after the yellow fever booster vaccination. The clonotype comes from a man aged 25-45 years who received the YFV17D yellow fever vaccine. This chain connects TRBV19 to TRBJ2-2, with 8 bases identical to TRBD1. CDR3 coding DNA: TGTGCCAGTAGTGTTCAACAGGGGGCCGGGGAGCTGTTTTTT. Translation: CASSVQQGAGELFF.